Below are 12 T cell receptor beta chains sequenced from a single sample in a study of molecular identifiers for immune sequencing clone quantification. A single record per CDR3 protein comes from TCRdb applying MiXCR to the PCR reads. The sample consists of more than 250,000 distinct CDR3 sequences, around 21% of them appearing once. The sample consisted of naive CD8+ T cells from blood, with Jurkat cell RNA spiked in. The sample's subset: FACS-sorted CD8+CD4-CCR7+CD45RA+ naive T cells. These receptors originate from a human donor in good health. Some libraries in this study had Jurkat cell RNA spiked in.

The chain is built from TRBV7-9 and TRBJ2-3; perhaps TRBD2 as D (6 bases). Germline CDR1 reads SEHNR; CDR2 reads FQNEAQ (reference sequence). V lost 0 bases and J 6 bases, leaving 10 bases between the germline ends. CDR3 length equals 14 residues. Here the CDR3 DNA reads TGTGCCAGCAGCTTAGCTAGCGGCGGTGATACGCAGTATTTT. Translated: CASSLASGGDTQYF.

CDR3 sequence: CASSFPNSQETQYF. CDR3 coding DNA: TGCGCCAGCAGCTTTCCAAATAGCCAAGAGACCCAGTACTTC. The chain recombines TRBV5-1 with TRBJ2-5; unclear D gene. Deletions cut 2 bases from V and 1 base from J, with 9 bases between. The CDR3 spans 14 residues. In germline, CDR1 is SGHRS, CDR2 YFSETQ.

The chain uses TRBV27 and TRBJ1-4, with 8 bases that match TRBD1. Looked up from germline, CDR1 is MNHEY and CDR2 is SMNVEV (reference sequence). The trim removed 4 bases at V and 14 bases at J, leaving 6 bases unmatched. This CDR3 is 12 amino acids long. The CDR3 loop reads CASSSGGGWLFF. The CDR3 nucleotides read TGTGCCAGCAGTTCAGGGGGCGGCTGGCTGTTTTTT.

This clonotype was recorded many times. The V and J genes are TRBV5-6 and TRBJ2-5; D may match TRBD1 or TRBD2 (5 bases each). This CDR3 spans 14 amino acids. Per germline, CDR1 SGHDT and CDR2 YYEEEE. V dropped 4 bases and J dropped 5 bases, with 15 bases sitting between them. The CDR3 loop reads CASSPGYEGETQYF. CDR3 DNA: TGTGCCAGCAGCCCCGGGTACGAGGGGGAGACCCAGTACTTC. Variable domain in full (rest from reference TRBV5-6 and TRBJ2-5): DAGVTQSPTHLIKTRGQQVTLRCSPKSGHDTVSWYQQALGQGPQFIFQYYEEEERQRGNFPDRFSGHQFPNYSSELNVNALLLGDSALYLCASSPGYEGETQYFGPGTRLLVL.

Many counts were recorded for this clonotype. The CDR3 DNA is TGTGCCAGCAGCCATCAAACCACTGAAGCTTTCTTT. Protein sequence: CASSHQTTEAFF. This chain joins TRBV11-2 and TRBJ1-1; no firm D call. This CDR3 is 12 amino acids long. V lost 5 bases and J lost 4, with 8 bases in between. The germline V gene encodes CDR1 SGHAT and CDR2 FQNNGV.

Of note for this clonotype: A much bigger clone sits one base away, suggesting this may be a read error. The chain couples TRBV14 to TRBJ2-1; D perhaps matches TRBD2 (6 bases). The germline V gene has CDR1 SGHDN and CDR2 FVKESK. This CDR3 spans 17 amino acids. DNA of the CDR3: TGTGCCTGCAGCCAATACCTCGCGGTAGCGGAGGGGAATGAGCAGTTCTTC. Its protein is CACSQYLAVAEGNEQFF.

This clonotype has just one count. A much bigger clone sits one base away, suggesting this may be a read error. This chain joins TRBV29-1 and TRBJ1-1, with TRBD1 as a possible D gene (6 bases). The CDR3 length is 13 residues. Germline CDR1 SQVTM, CDR2 ANQGSEA. The CDR3 nucleotides read TGCTGCGTCAGCACAGGGATCGTCCCTGAAGCTTTCTTT. Protein: CCVSTGIVPEAFF. The full variable domain, rest sourced from reference TRBV29-1 and TRBJ1-1, is SAVISQKPSRDICQRGTSLTIQCQVDSQVTMMFWYRQQPGQSLTLIATANQGSEATYESGFVIDKFPISRPNLTFSTLTVSNMSPEDSSIYLCCVSTGIVPEAFFGQGTRLTVV.

About this clonotype: It differs at one base from a far larger clone, so likely a read error. This chain joins TRBV5-6 and TRBJ2-7; D is unclear. This CDR3 is built from 13 residues. Germline CDR1 reads SGHDT; CDR2 reads YYEEEE. DNA for the CDR3: TGTGCCAGCGGCTTGGGTGTCTCCTACGAGCAGTACTTC. Protein: CASGLGVSYEQYF.

This clonotype was observed many times. This rearrangement joins TRBV2 to TRBJ1-1, with TRBD1 as a possible D gene (6 bases). The CDR3 loop spans 14 amino acids. In germline, CDR1 is SNHLY, CDR2 FYNNEI. Trimming cost V 5 bases and J 10 bases, with 20 bases left between them. In DNA, the CDR3 is TGTGCCAGCAGTCCGGGGGCACTGTACTTCGGAGCTTTCTTT. Amino acid sequence: CASSPGALYFGAFF.

In this sample, this clonotype turned up many times. CDR3 sequence reads: CSAHPPYSPTDTQYF. DNA for the CDR3: TGCAGTGCTCACCCCCCTTACTCGCCCACAGATACGCAGTATTTT. The chain employs TRBV20-1 and TRBJ2-3; no definite D call. The V end lost 5 bases, the J end lost 2 bases, and 17 bases lay between the germline ends. Germline V gene lookup returns CDR1 DFQATT and CDR2 SNEGSKA (reference sequence). The CDR3 consists of 15 residues.

At least ten counts were recorded for this clonotype. The gene calls are TRBV29-1 and TRBJ1-2; D perhaps matches TRBD1 (6 bases). Germline-derived CDR1 and CDR2 are SQVTM and ANQGSEA. The CDR3 totals 13 residues. Trimming stripped 4 bases from V and 1 base from J, with 10 bases between. The CDR3 region has the DNA TGCAGCGTTGCCGACAGGTTTAACTATGGCTACACCTTC. This sequence encodes CSVADRFNYGYTF.

This clonotype has ten or more counts. The chain combines TRBV4-1 with TRBJ1-5; D ambiguous. V shed 3 bases and J shed 0 bases, with 9 bases lying between them. The CDR3 covers 15 residues. CDR1 is MGHRA, CDR2 YSYEKL, per germline. The CDR3 sequence: CASSHISGSNQPQHF. CDR3 nucleotides: TGCGCCAGCAGCCATATATCGGGTAGCAATCAGCCCCAGCATTTT.